The 7 T cell receptor beta chains reported below all come from one sample, sequenced in a study of shared clonotypes between healthy human individuals (TCRdb year 2020). Library generation was performed with the immunoSEQ multiplex PCR assay. TCRdb's version of the immuneACCESS table is confined to in-frame rearrangements and falls short of the full clone set. An unresolved V gene accounts for under half of the shortfall where checked; the remainder is of unknown origin. Counted in this sample were 1 million to 1.2 million clones; approximately 77% of them appeared once. Almost 0.9% of the sample rests with the top ten. Sequenced sample: memory CD4+ T cells from PBMCs. The sample's cell subset or site label, decoded: CD45RA-negative fraction. Every receptor here comes from a man in his late teens or twenties in good health. Some clones in this sample may be carry-over from other donors' samples.

V and J are TRBV28 and TRBJ1-1; no definite D call. V lost 2 bases to trimming and J lost 2 bases, with 6 bases between them. The CDR3 is made up of 13 amino acids. Germline CDR1 reads MDHEN; CDR2 reads SYDVKM. The CDR3 protein is CASSLRFNTEAFF. Here the CDR3 DNA reads TGTGCCAGCAGTTTACGATTCAACACTGAAGCTTTCTTT.

The chain recombines TRBV19 with TRBJ1-4; D call uncertain. Trimming pared 4 bases from V and 5 bases from J, leaving 8 bases between. Germline CDR1 LNHDA, CDR2 SQIVND (reference sequence). The CDR3 is 13 residues long. The CDR3 protein is CASSRNQNEKLFF. As DNA, the CDR3 is TGTGCCAGTAGTAGGAATCAAAATGAAAAACTGTTTTTT.

The chain recombines TRBV14 with TRBJ1-1; no clear D. Germline loops: CDR1 SGHDN, CDR2 FVKESK. V dropped 6 bases and J dropped 0 bases, with 8 bases sitting between them. The CDR3 consists of 13 residues. The CDR3 here is CASSPFLNTEAFF. The CDR3 coding sequence is TGTGCCAGCAGTCCCTTTTTGAACACTGAAGCTTTCTTT. Drawing the rest from reference TRBV14 and TRBJ1-1, the complete variable domain is EAGVTQFPSHSVIEKGQTVTLRCDPISGHDNLYWYRRVMGKEIKFLLHFVKESKQDESGMPNNRFLAERTGGTYSTLKVQPAELEDSGVYFCASSPFLNTEAFFGQGTRLTVV.

This chain uses TRBV2 with TRBJ2-4, with 8 bases fitting TRBD2. J gave up 5 bases and V 4 bases, and 4 bases lay outside the gene matches. The CDR3 length is 14 residues. CDR1 SNHLY and CDR2 FYNNEI come from the germline V gene. The chain's CDR3 is CASSGLAYQNIQYF. CDR3 bases: TGTGCCAGCAGTGGACTAGCGTATCAAAACATTCAGTACTTC.

This clone showed up just a few times. V gene TRBV6-5 combines with J gene TRBJ1-2; 7 bases line up with TRBD1. This CDR3 spans 13 amino acids. Germline V gene lookup returns CDR1 MNHEY and CDR2 SVGAGI. The trim removed 6 bases at V and 4 bases at J, leaving 5 bases unmatched. The CDR3 DNA is TGTGCCAGCAGACTTGGACAGGCCTATGGCTACACCTTC. It specifies CASRLGQAYGYTF.

Remarks on this clone: The same CDR3 can be traced to other DNA sequences in this sample. V is TRBV5-1 and J is TRBJ2-7; 7 bases agree with TRBD1. Germline V gene data show CDR1 as SGHRS and CDR2 as YFSETQ. Unmatched junction bases numbered 4, after V lost 0 bases and J lost 4 bases. The CDR3 extends over 14 amino acids. Written as DNA, the CDR3 is TGCGCCAGCAGCTTGGAGGGGGCTGGGTACGAGCAGTACTTC. Protein: CASSLEGAGYEQYF.

The chain combines TRBV4-2 with TRBJ2-3; D not resolved. CDR1 and CDR2 from the germline V gene are LGHNA and YNFKEQ. CDR3 size: 15 residues. V was pared by 1 base and J by 5 bases, with 13 bases between. The CDR3 nucleotides are TGTGCCAGCAGCCAAGGAGCGACCGTAAAAGATACGCAGTATTTT. Amino acids: CASSQGATVKDTQYF.